One sample yielded the 11 T cell receptor beta chains listed below, sequenced in a study of CXCR3-negative and CXCR3-positive naive CD8 T cells. The TRB cDNA libraries were prepared by 5' RACE with UMI labels. TCRdb reprocessed the 5' RACE reads and stores each CDR3 protein as one record, lacking DNA. The table gives tens of thousands of distinct CDR3 sequences; the top ten clones make up less than 1.1% of it. The sample comprised naive CXCR3- CD8+ T cells from blood. Noted subset: CD45RO-CCR7+CD27+CD95- naive CD8+ T cells lacking CXCR3 (TNR3-). The receptors come from a human donor in good health. Some clones in this sample may be carry-over from other donors' samples.

The chain employs TRBV5-1 and TRBJ2-7; TCRdb's D gene call, TRBD1, goes unchecked for lack of DNA. The germline V gene has CDR1 SGHRS and CDR2 YFSETQ. The CDR3 totals 14 residues. CDR3: CASSSPGQIYEQYF. Supplemented by reference TRBV5-1 and TRBJ2-7, the full variable domain reads KAGVTQTPRYLIKTRGQQVTLSCSPISGHRSVSWYQQTPGQGLQFLFEYFSETQRNKGNFPGRFSGRQFSNSRSEMNVSTLELGDSALYLCASSSPGQIYEQYFGPGTRLTVT.

J is TRBJ2-7 and V is TRBV7-8; TCRdb's D call of TRBD1 is untestable without DNA. CDR1 SGHVS and CDR2 FQNEAQ come from the germline V gene. The CDR3 loop spans 17 amino acids. The CDR3 here is CASSCILGQGKSCEQYF.

The chain combines TRBV20-1 with TRBJ2-3. Germline V CDR1 and CDR2: DFQATT, SNEGSKA (reference sequence). The CDR3 spans 17 residues. CDR3 loop: CSARMTRETPHTDTQYF.

This chain joins TRBV12-3 or TRBV12-4 and TRBJ2-7; TCRdb picks TRBD1, but there is no DNA to check that call. The CDR3 sequence is 13 residues long. The CDR3 here is CASSDGANYEQYF.

The chain carries TRBV25-1 and TRBJ2-5; TCRdb outputs TRBD2, but without DNA this stays unchecked. This CDR3 is built from 14 residues. Germline values: CDR1 MGHDK, CDR2 SYGVNS. CDR3 sequence reads: CASTTGLAQETQYF.

The chain couples TRBV12-3 or TRBV12-4 to TRBJ2-7. CDR3 length equals 13 residues. This chain's CDR3 is CASRLTDSYEQYF.

The CDR3 spells CSVRLGEYEQYF. The chain recombines TRBV29-1 with TRBJ2-7; lacking DNA, the TRBD2 call made by TCRdb goes unchecked. CDR3 length equals 12 residues. Germline V gene data show CDR1 as SQVTM and CDR2 as ANQGSEA.

J is TRBJ2-1 and V is TRBV6-5; TCRdb calls TRBD1, which cannot be checked without DNA. Germline V CDR1 and CDR2: MNHEY, SVGAGI. This CDR3 contains 15 residues. CDR3 loop: CASSMTGVSYNEQFF.

V usage is TRBV9 and J usage is TRBJ1-1. Per germline, CDR1 SGDLS and CDR2 YYNGEE. The CDR3 loop spans 14 amino acids. The CDR3 region is CASSPQSMNTEAFF.

The gene calls are TRBV21-1 and TRBJ1-1; TCRdb lists TRBD1, though no DNA is available to test this call. TRBV21-1 represents a pseudogene. There are 15 residues in the CDR3. CDR3 sequence reads: CASSKVKGPWTEAFF.

The chain joins TRBV19 to TRBJ1-1; TCRdb's D call, TRBD1, is unchecked because there is no DNA. The V gene's germline CDR1 is LNHDA and CDR2 SQIVND (reference sequence). The CDR3 is 17 amino acids. The CDR3 loop is CASSLQGVLIGSTEAFF.